This T cell receptor beta chain was sequenced for a study of cytomegalovirus exposure and HLA in healthy donors. General study results and limits: On later analysis, the bulk of CMV-associated TCR beta chains appeared to be HLA-restricted. Equally common other TCR beta chains were less clonally expanded than HLA-associated ones, a later analysis found. Generally TCR sequences proved uncommon, though certain public TCRs appeared in numerous donors.

About this clone itself: Its specificity is not known.

CDR1 is SGHRS and CDR2 is YFSETQ in the germline V gene. The J segment lost 3 bases and the V segment lost 5 bases, leaving 9 bases of the junction unmatched. CDR3 length equals 15 residues. The PCR ran on 60 Vbeta and 13 Jbeta primers. The repertoire was sequenced with immunoSEQ multiplex PCR; TCRdb's copy has only in-frame clones and lacks some. The repertoire holds approximately 50,000 clones, 83% seen once, with around 4% in the top ten. The TCR comes from a young man in good health and CMV-seronegative. Sequences were obtained from PBMCs. This sequence joins TRBV5-1 and TRBJ2-5, with TRBD1 matching 8 bases. The CDR3 DNA reads as TGCGCCAGCAGTCTCTACTCGGACAGGGAAGAGACCCAGTACTTC. Its protein product is CASSLYSDREETQYF.